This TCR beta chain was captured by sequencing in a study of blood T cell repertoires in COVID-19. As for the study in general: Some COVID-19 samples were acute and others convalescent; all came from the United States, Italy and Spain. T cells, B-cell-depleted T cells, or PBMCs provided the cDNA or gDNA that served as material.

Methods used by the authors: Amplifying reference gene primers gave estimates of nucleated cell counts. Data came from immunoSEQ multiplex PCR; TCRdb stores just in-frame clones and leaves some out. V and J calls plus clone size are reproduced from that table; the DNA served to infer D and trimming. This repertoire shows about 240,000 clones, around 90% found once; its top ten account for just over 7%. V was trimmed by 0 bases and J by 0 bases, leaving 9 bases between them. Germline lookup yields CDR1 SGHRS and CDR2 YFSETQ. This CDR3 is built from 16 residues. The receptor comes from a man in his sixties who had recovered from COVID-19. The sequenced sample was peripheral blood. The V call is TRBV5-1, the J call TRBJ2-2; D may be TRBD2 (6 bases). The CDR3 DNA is TGCGCCAGCAGCTTGGGGCGGGGTGCGAACACCGGGGAGCTGTTTTTT. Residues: CASSLGRGANTGELFF.